This T cell receptor (beta chain) is drawn from a study of cytomegalovirus exposure and HLA in healthy donors. Trimming removed 1 base from V and 4 bases from J; junction bases left unmatched: 4. Germline-derived CDR1 and CDR2 are SGHAT and FQNNGV. The CDR3 contains 15 residues. The assay was immunoSEQ multiplex PCR, and TCRdb's table has in-frame clones only and misses some. The repertoire holds about 120,000 clones, over 65% seen once, with about 2.2% in the top ten. This TCR was recovered from a woman aged 25 to 39 in good health and CMV-seronegative. Sequenced input: PBMCs. The chain is built from TRBV11-2 and TRBJ1-3; the match to TRBD1 covers 7 bases. The CDR3 DNA sequence: TGTGCCAGCAGCTTAGCCACAGGGGTCGGAAACACCATATATTTT. It specifies CASSLATGVGNTIYF.